The 13 T cell receptor beta chains below all came from one sample that was sequenced in a study of identical twins. TCRdb analysed the 5' RACE reads with MiXCR anew, one entry per CDR3 protein. Altogether under 350,000 distinct CDR3 sequences are present, less than 9.5% being singletons, with the ten largest covering approximately 6.6%. This sample also belongs to another study, concerning yellow fever vaccine responses in identical twins.

The sample comprised CD8+ T cells sorted from blood. The source of these receptors is a woman in her late teens or twenties in good health.

The sample holds many counts of this clonotype. The chain employs TRBV19 and TRBJ2-7; D gene unclear. CDR1 and CDR2 from the germline V gene are LNHDA and SQIVND (reference sequence). Trimming took off 0 bases at V and 3 bases at J, with 12 bases between the two ends. The CDR3 runs to 15 residues. The CDR3 is CASSIEATVFYEQYF. Written as DNA, the CDR3 is TGTGCCAGTAGTATAGAGGCAACAGTTTTCTACGAGCAGTACTTC.

This clonotype was observed many times. V usage is TRBV3-1 and J usage is TRBJ2-7; D is perhaps TRBD1 or TRBD2 (6 bases each). The length of the CDR3 is 16 residues. Germline-derived CDR1 and CDR2 are LGHDT and YNNKEL (reference sequence). V dropped 0 bases and J dropped 6 bases, with 18 bases sitting between them. The CDR3 sequence is CASSQDWGALDIEQYF. The CDR3 DNA follows: TGTGCCAGCAGCCAAGATTGGGGGGCTTTGGACATCGAGCAGTACTTC.

The V call is TRBV4-3, the J call TRBJ2-3; no definite D call. This CDR3 comprises 15 residues. Germline V lookup: CDR1 LGHNA, CDR2 YSLEER. V was shortened by 1 base and J by 1 base, with 9 bases between the two germline ends. CDR3: CASSQASGRTDTQYF. For the CDR3, the DNA is TGCGCCAGCAGCCAAGCCTCCGGTCGCACAGATACGCAGTATTTT.

This clonotype was seen at least ten times. The gene calls are TRBV2 and TRBJ2-3; tentatively, D is TRBD1 (5 bases). The V end lost 7 bases, the J end lost 4 bases, and 27 bases lay between the germline ends. The CDR3 is made up of 18 amino acids. Germline CDR1 SNHLY, CDR2 FYNNEI. The CDR3 nucleotides are TGTGCCAGCAAAAGGAAAGTCCAGGGAAAGACTCGGGCAGATACGCAGTATTTT. It specifies CASKRKVQGKTRADTQYF.

This clonotype was found many times. The chain links TRBV7-8 to TRBJ2-1; TRBD1 matches at 9 bases. The CDR3 is 18 amino acids. With V trimmed by 7 bases and J by 0 bases, 13 bases remained unmatched. Germline values: CDR1 SGHVS, CDR2 FQNEAQ. In DNA form, the CDR3 reads TGTGCCAGCACGAAACCGGGACAGGGACTTAGCTCCTACAATGAGCAGTTCTTC. It encodes CASTKPGQGLSSYNEQFF.

The chain uses TRBV19 and TRBJ2-2; D not certain. This CDR3 region has 12 residues. CDR1 is LNHDA and CDR2 is SQIVND in the germline V gene (reference sequence). Trimming removed 3 bases at V and 6 bases at J, with 5 bases between. CDR3 in DNA: TGTGCCAGTAGTATCGGCCCCGGGGAGCTGTTTTTT. Residues: CASSIGPGELFF.

This clonotype has ten or more counts. The genes are TRBV11-2 and TRBJ2-7; tentative D call: TRBD1 (6 bases). The CDR3 loop spans 12 amino acids. V was trimmed by 11 bases and J by 1 base, leaving 12 bases between them. Germline CDR1 SGHAT, CDR2 FQNNGV. The CDR3 loop reads CAGSDSSYEQYF. CDR3 in DNA: TGTGCCGGGTCGGACAGTTCCTACGAGCAGTACTTC.

This clonotype was seen at least ten times. CDR3 DNA sequence: TGTGCCAGCAGCCGGGCGGGAGGACCCGCCTACGAGCAGTACTTC. Translation: CASSRAGGPAYEQYF. The chain links TRBV6-2 or TRBV6-3 to TRBJ2-7; 8 bases agree with TRBD2. Germline V gene data show CDR1 as MNHEY and CDR2 as SVGEGT. This CDR3 comprises 15 residues. Trimming took 6 bases from V and 2 from J; bases not matched to a gene: 9.

This clonotype was seen at least ten times. The chain employs TRBV6-5 and TRBJ2-2; D not certain. Trimming cost V 3 bases and J 5 bases, with 4 bases left between them. CDR1 MNHEY and CDR2 SVGAGI come from the germline V gene. The CDR3 is 12 amino acids. The CDR3 DNA reads TGTGCCAGCAGTTATGAAACCGGGGAGCTGTTTTTT. Translating it yields CASSYETGELFF.

The J gene is TRBJ2-3, the V gene TRBV5-6; D remains ambiguous. Germline CDR1 SGHDT, CDR2 YYEEEE. CDR3 size: 13 residues. Trimming pared 3 bases from V and 5 bases from J, leaving 10 bases between. The CDR3 coding sequence is TGTGCCAGCAGCTCCCCACCCGAAGATACGCAGTATTTT. It yields the protein CASSSPPEDTQYF. The whole variable domain, remainder taken from reference TRBV5-6 and TRBJ2-3, is DAGVTQSPTHLIKTRGQQVTLRCSPKSGHDTVSWYQQALGQGPQFIFQYYEEEERQRGNFPDRFSGHQFPNYSSELNVNALLLGDSALYLCASSSPPEDTQYFGPGTRLTVL.

This clonotype was seen only a few times. The chain combines TRBV20-1 with TRBJ1-1; D might be TRBD1 (6 bases). CDR3 length equals 14 residues. Germline CDR1 reads DFQATT; CDR2 reads SNEGSKA (reference sequence). Between the trimmed V and J ends, which lost 1 base and 10 bases, there was a span of 19 bases. This CDR3 is CSARVLEGGLGAFF. The CDR3 region has the DNA TGCAGTGCTAGAGTCCTAGAAGGGGGGCTGGGAGCTTTCTTT.

The chain joins TRBV14 to TRBJ1-2, with no clear D. With 3 bases removed from V and 0 bases from J, the gap between germline ends came to 11 bases. The germline gives CDR1 SGHDN, CDR2 FVKESK. The CDR3 spans 15 residues. The CDR3 nucleotides are TGTGCCAGCAGCCATCGAGGTCCTGCTAACTATGGCTACACCTTC. Translation: CASSHRGPANYGYTF.

This chain connects TRBV7-9 to TRBJ2-7, with a weak D call TRBD2 (6 bases). The CDR3 is 13 residues long. V was clipped by 5 bases and J by 4 bases, with 12 bases between them. Germline V gene sequence: CDR1 SEHNR, CDR2 FQNEAQ (reference sequence). The CDR3 nucleotides are TGTGCCAGCAGCCGGGACTTAGAATACGAGCAGTACTTC. Protein sequence: CASSRDLEYEQYF. Full variable domain (outside the CDR3, taken from reference TRBV7-9 and TRBJ2-7): DTGVSQNPRHKITKRGQNVTFRCDPISEHNRLYWYRQTLGQGPEFLTYFQNEAQLEKSRLLSDRFSAERPKGSFSTLEIQRTEQGDSAMYLCASSRDLEYEQYFGPGTRLTVT.